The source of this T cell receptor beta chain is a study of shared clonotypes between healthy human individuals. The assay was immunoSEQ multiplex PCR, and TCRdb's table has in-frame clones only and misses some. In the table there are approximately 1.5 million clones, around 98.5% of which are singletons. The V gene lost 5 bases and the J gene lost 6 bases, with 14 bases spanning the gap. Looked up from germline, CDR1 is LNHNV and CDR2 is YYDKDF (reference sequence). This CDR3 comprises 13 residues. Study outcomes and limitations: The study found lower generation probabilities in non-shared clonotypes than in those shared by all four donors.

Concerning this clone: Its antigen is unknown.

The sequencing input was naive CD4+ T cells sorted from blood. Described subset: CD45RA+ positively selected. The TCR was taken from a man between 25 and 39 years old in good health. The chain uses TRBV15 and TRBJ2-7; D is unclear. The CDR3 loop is CATSLGSPGEQYF. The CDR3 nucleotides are TGTGCCACCAGCCTTGGGTCCCCCGGCGAGCAGTACTTC. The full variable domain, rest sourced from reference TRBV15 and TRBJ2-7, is DAMVIQNPRYQVTQFGKPVTLSCSQTLNHNVMYWYQQKSSQAPKLLFHYYDKDFNNEADTPDNFQSRRPNTSFCFLDIRSPGLGDTAMYLCATSLGSPGEQYFGPGTRLTVT.